The rows below give T cell receptor beta chains drawn from one sample of a study of blood T cell repertoires in COVID-19. TCRdb keeps only in-frame clones here, not all; method: immunoSEQ multiplex PCR. This table holds about 170,000 clones, under 95% found once. Sequencing input: peripheral blood. The receptors originated from a man aged 18 to 30 with COVID-19, enrolled during active disease. Each CDR3 is given with its conserved first and last residue.

TRBV9 CASSVGGRGRRDTQYF
TRBV19 CASIRTGSTNTGELFF
TRBV27 CASSLRVTGRSSLWPGELFF
TRBV6-5 CASRTGERSNQPQHF
TRBV12-3/TRBV12-4 CASSLDRTGELFF
TRBV28 CASSLPTGELFF
TRBV28 CASSLYRTGGGNGYTF
TRBV29-1 CSGGLRTSGSNEQFF
TRBV20-1 CSASRTSLYEQYF
TRBV25-1 CASSPSGRAQETQYF
TRBV28 CASRSRSPLHF
TRBV27 CASRADRGQSGYTF
TRBV27 CASSPLAGAVETQYF
TRBV7-9 CASSLGQGYNEQFF
TRBV6-5 CASRPRGQRSYEQYF
TRBV28 CASTSYRDRGSLSGNTIYF
TRBV9 CASSPWESTIYF
TRBV6-5 CASSYSRYSNQPQHF
TRBV9 CASSATGGVGTEAFF
TRBV5-1 CASSTKDPGGFYEQYF
TRBV19 CASSMTGVGYNEQFF
TRBV2 CASSQDSFSGNTIYF
TRBV19 CASSSDSFSGNTIYF
TRBV15 CATNNRDGYTF
TRBV4-1 CASSQFSDWNEQYF
TRBV6-2/TRBV6-3 CASSSPDRGEQYF
TRBV9 CASTAGGDSYGYTF
TRBV6-5 CASKQGEVTEAFF
TRBV6-5 CASSRSGQVGRGYTF
TRBV4-3 CASSHGRNNEQFF
TRBV24-1 CATSDSGTGNSGANVLTF
TRBV6-5 CASSQRPYNEQFF
TRBV11-2 CASSSTGGLPTYEQYF
TRBV28 CASSPPEDEQYF
TRBV6-5 CASSYPDRTNTGELFF
TRBV11-2 CASSPVGTGGHGYTF
TRBV28 CASSHGTGGTDTQYF
TRBV19 CASRTTGNNSPLHF
TRBV6-6 CASIPGTGVGEQYF
TRBV27 CASSLSGSSYEQYF